The T cell receptor beta chain described here comes from a study of blood T cells in healthy people across ages (dated by TCRdb to 2013 to 2016). The study in broad terms: In model experiments, template switching captured about one uniquely barcoded TCR beta cDNA molecule for every two T cells. The study measured age-related changes in TCR beta repertoire diversity using deep sequencing normalized with unique cDNA molecular identifiers. Donors were grouped into four age groups: young (average approximately 15 years), middle-aged (around 39), aged (approximately 58) and long-lived (about 82). To avoid experimental bias, donors of different ages were randomly spread across the sequencing lanes. Using the same blood draw, the study looked at two additional independent replicas of 1 million unique cDNA reads for two donors, one aged 18 to 30 and the other aged 80 or older. On the study overall, not on this receptor specifically: Since profiling was done on bulk unsorted PBMCs, naive and antigen-experienced compartments could not be conclusively compared. Because the CMV infection status of the donors was unknown, age-related changes in expanded clonotypes may potentially have been confounded. Estimates of total diversity based on one million sequenced T cells were regarded as lower bounds and as underestimates. As age increased, observed TCR beta diversity per million T cells dropped in a roughly linear way, and a significant reduction was already evident by age approximately 40. The percentage of naive T cells measured by flow cytometry correlated strongly with observed TCR beta diversity. Compared with the aged group, the long-lived group had more naive CD4+ T cells, fewer expanded clones and increased TCR diversity, a pattern suggesting age selection.

Donors were approximately 42 systemically healthy Caucasian individuals from Russia aged roughly 6 to 90 years. Each donor gave roughly 11 milliliters of peripheral blood, drawn into EDTA-treated Vacutainer tubes. PBMCs were isolated by Ficoll-Paque density-gradient centrifugation, with at least 6 million obtained per sample. Total RNA, at least 6 micrograms per sample, was extracted from PBMCs with Trizol reagent. For every donor, flow cytometry on a PBMC aliquot measured the percentage of naive CD45RAhigh/CD27high T cells. Here V drops 7 bases and J drops 0 bases, and the junction holds 7 bases not matched to any gene. The CDR3 has 16 amino acids, counting the end cysteine and phenylalanine. Kept here is only the CDR3 DNA, which spans 48 bases and is read in frame from base 1. CDR1 SGHAT and CDR2 FQNNGV were looked up in the germline V gene. Library construction relied on 5' RACE. Sequencing used an Illumina HiSeq 2500. A second about 7 to 12 cycle PCR used a sample-barcoded 5' primer and a J-beta primer mix. A unique molecular identifier was introduced onto each TCR beta cDNA molecule by a template-switch 5' adaptor carrying 12 random nucleotides. Each sample yielded at least 2.5 million CDR3-containing paired-end reads. The Mint cDNA synthesis kit, primed by a TRBC-specific oligonucleotide, was used to synthesize first-strand cDNA from all RNA. Following uracil-DNA glycosylase treatment, all cDNA underwent a first 18-cycle PCR with the universal primers M1SS and BC2_uni_R. Regarding the original processing steps: For normalization, 1 million high-quality reads, each with a distinct molecular identifier, were randomly selected from each sample. Reads sharing molecular identifiers were discarded rather than binned into consensus sequences. MiTCR, run with a Q25 quality threshold and the strictest error-elimination algorithm, handled CDR3 identification, clonotype clustering and error correction. A nonparametric unseen species model with Euler transformation was used to estimate lower-bound total TCR beta diversity. The public reads were reprocessed in TCRdb via fastp at Q25 and MiXCR, keeping in-frame beta chains. Rows with a matching CDR3 protein are joined into one entry that keeps the most common DNA and genes. For this entry, the V and J calls and clone size follow TCRdb and not the study's own pipeline. Counted in this sample were 800,000 to 1,000,000 distinct CDR3 sequences; about 48% of them appeared once. Around an eighth of the sample is taken by the ten largest.

On this clonotype itself: The specificity of this receptor is unknown. One base away there is no much larger clone; base qualities are not given.

The material sequenced was blood. This receptor was obtained from a man aged 25-45 years in good health. The chain was built from TRBV11-2 and TRBJ2-1, with 9 bases in between that match TRBD2. The CDR3 in this case is CASIPGLASSYNEQFF. Here is the DNA: TGTGCCAGCATTCCGGGACTAGCAAGCTCCTACAATGAGCAGTTCTTC. Supplemented by the reference TRBV11-2 and TRBJ2-1 proteins around the CDR3, the complete variable domain is EAGVAQSPRYKIIEKRQSVAFWCNPISGHATLYWYQQILGQGPKLLIQFQNNGVVDDSQLPKDRFSAERLKGVDSTLKIQPAKLEDSAVYLCASIPGLASSYNEQFFGPGTRLTVL.